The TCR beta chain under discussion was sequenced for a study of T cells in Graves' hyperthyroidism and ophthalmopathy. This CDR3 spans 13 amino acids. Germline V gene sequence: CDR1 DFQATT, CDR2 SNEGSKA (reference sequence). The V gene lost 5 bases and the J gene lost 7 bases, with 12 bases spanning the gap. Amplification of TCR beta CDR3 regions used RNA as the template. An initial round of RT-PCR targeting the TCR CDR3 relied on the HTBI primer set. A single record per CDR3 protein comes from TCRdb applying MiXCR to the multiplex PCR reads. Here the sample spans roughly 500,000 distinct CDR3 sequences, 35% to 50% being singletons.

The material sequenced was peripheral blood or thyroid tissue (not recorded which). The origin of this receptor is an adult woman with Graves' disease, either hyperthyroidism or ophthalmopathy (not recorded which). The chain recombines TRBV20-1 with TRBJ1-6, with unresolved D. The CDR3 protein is CSASPTLNSPLHF. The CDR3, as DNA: TGCAGTGCTTCCCCGACGCTAAATTCACCCCTCCACTTT.